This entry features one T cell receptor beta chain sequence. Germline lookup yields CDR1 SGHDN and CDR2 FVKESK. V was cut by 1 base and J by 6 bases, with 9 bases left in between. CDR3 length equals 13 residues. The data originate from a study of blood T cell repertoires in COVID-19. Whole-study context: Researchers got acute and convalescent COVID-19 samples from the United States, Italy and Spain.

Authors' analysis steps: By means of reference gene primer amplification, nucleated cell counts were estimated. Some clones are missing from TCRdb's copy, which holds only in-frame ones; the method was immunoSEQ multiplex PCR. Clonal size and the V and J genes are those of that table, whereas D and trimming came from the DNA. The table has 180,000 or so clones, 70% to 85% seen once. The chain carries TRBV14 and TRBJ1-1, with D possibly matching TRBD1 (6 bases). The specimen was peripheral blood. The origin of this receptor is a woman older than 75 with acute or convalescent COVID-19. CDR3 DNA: TGTGCCAGCAGCCAAGGCAGGGGAGCTGAAGCTTTCTTT. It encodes CASSQGRGAEAFF.